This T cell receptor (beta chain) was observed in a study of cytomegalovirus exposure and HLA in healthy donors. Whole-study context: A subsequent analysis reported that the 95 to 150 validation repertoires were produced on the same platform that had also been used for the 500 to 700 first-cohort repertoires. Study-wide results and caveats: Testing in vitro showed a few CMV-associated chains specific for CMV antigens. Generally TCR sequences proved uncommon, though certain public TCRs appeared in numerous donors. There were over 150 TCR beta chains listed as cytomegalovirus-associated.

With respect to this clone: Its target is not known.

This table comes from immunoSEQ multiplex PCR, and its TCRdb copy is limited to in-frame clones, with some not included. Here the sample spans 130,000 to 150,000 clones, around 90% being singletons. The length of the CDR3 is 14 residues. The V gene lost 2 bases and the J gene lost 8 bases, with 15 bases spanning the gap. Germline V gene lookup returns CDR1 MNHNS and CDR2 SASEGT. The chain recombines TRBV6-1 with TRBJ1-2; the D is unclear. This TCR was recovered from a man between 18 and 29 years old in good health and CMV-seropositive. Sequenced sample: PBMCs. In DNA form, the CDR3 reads TGTGCCAGCAGTGAACTCGGCCTCTCGCGGGGCTACACCTTC. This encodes CASSELGLSRGYTF.